This T cell receptor (beta chain) was sequenced for a study of blood T cell repertoires in COVID-19. Study overall: The United States, Italy and Spain provided the acute and convalescent COVID-19 samples. PBMCs, B-cell-depleted T cells, or T cells were the source of the cDNA or gDNA that made up the material.

CDR3 length: 13 residues. The V and J ends lost 2 bases and 2 bases respectively, with 6 bases between them. Germline CDR1 reads MNHEY; CDR2 reads SMNVEV (reference sequence). As originally analysed: Reference gene primer amplification in the assay estimated nucleated cell counts. Sequenced by immunoSEQ multiplex PCR; TCRdb stores in-frame clones only, minus some. Clone size and V and J calls were adopted from that table, with D and trimming inferred from the DNA. Altogether some 120,000 clones are present, approximately 90% being singletons, with the ten largest covering approximately 2%. The receptor was isolated from a man between 50 and 59 years old with COVID-19, enrolled during active disease. Sequencing was performed on peripheral blood. The chain links TRBV27 to TRBJ2-5, with D possibly TRBD2 on 6 matching bases. CDR3 bases: TGTGCCAGCAGTTTAGGGAGGCAAGAGACCCAGTACTTC. This encodes CASSLGRQETQYF.